The T cell receptor (beta chain) described here comes from a study of T cell responses to AZD1222 COVID-19 vaccine. Study in general: Pooling covered second doses at about 4 or about 12 weeks. Study-wide results and caveats: Donors were mostly white British, more females; clonal diversity possibly underestimated. Just a handful of people given AZD1222 tested seropositive at baseline.

A remark on this clone: Antigen: not known.

The CDR3 runs to 14 residues. Per germline, CDR1 SGHTA and CDR2 FQGNSA. J was trimmed by 7 bases and V by 5 bases; bases with no gene match: 6. Assay used: immunoSEQ multiplex PCR; TCRdb lists only in-frame clones, some missing. The sample includes some 150,000 clones, about 87% of them seen just once. V and J are TRBV7-2 and TRBJ2-7; TRBD2 aligns across 12 bases. The receptor comes from an adult in good health. The sample here was peripheral blood, taken on day 0 of AZD1222 vaccination. The CDR3 sequence: CASSPGTSGWEQYF. The CDR3 DNA sequence: TGTGCCAGCAGCCCCGGGACTAGCGGGTGGGAGCAGTACTTC.